Each of the 20 T cell receptor beta chains below was sequenced from the same sample in a study of T cells in Graves' hyperthyroidism and ophthalmopathy. TCR beta CDR3 regions were amplified from RNA transcripts. Initially, a first-round RT-PCR of the TCR CDR3 employed the HTBI primer set. TCRdb re-called the multiplex PCR reads through MiXCR, storing one row per CDR3 protein. Counted here are around 540,000 distinct CDR3 sequences, about 15% occurring once; the ten biggest clones make up 25% to 30%. The sequenced sample was blood. The receptors come from a woman between 25 and 40 years old with Graves' ophthalmopathy.

Many counts were recorded for this clonotype. This sequence joins TRBV28 and TRBJ2-1; TRBD2 matches 7 bases. The CDR3 covers 15 residues. CDR1 is MDHEN, CDR2 SYDVKM, per germline. J gave up 4 bases and V 10 bases, and 13 bases lay outside the gene matches. The CDR3 loop reads CATISTGRDYNEQFF. CDR3 DNA sequence: TGTGCCACCATCTCGACGGGGAGGGATTACAATGAGCAGTTCTTC. The whole variable domain, remainder taken from reference TRBV28 and TRBJ2-1, is DVKVTQSSRYLVKRTGEKVFLECVQDMDHENMFWYRQDPGLGLRLIYFSYDVKMKEKGDIPEGYSVSREKKERFSLILESASTNQTSMYLCATISTGRDYNEQFFGPGTRLTVL.

Comments on this clonotype: A much larger clone lies one base from this, so it may be a read error. V and J are TRBV12-3 or TRBV12-4 and TRBJ2-2; TRBD2 is a possible D gene (5 bases). V lost 4 bases to trimming and J lost 5 bases, with 8 bases between them. This CDR3 has 13 residues. CDR3 bases: TGTGCCAGCAGTTCGACTACAACCGGGGAGCTGTTTTTT. Its translation is CASSSTTTGELFF.

The chain employs TRBV20-1 and TRBJ1-5; 9 nucleotides align to TRBD1. Germline V gives CDR1 DFQATT, CDR2 SNEGSKA (reference sequence). The CDR3 spans 16 residues. The V and J ends lost 5 bases and 1 base, in that order; junction bases with no gene match: 9. For the CDR3, the DNA is TGCAGTGCTCCAGCATTCGGGACAGGGAGCAATCAGCCCCAGCATTTT. Its translation is CSAPAFGTGSNQPQHF.

At least ten counts were recorded for this clonotype. The chain employs TRBV7-2 and TRBJ2-7; TRBD2 matches at 10 bases. V lost 6 bases to trimming and J lost 5 bases; unmatched junction nucleotides: 7. Germline V gene data show CDR1 as SGHTA and CDR2 as FQGNSA. This CDR3 contains 14 residues. The CDR3 region has the DNA TGTGCCAGCAGACCTAGCGGGAGAATGAACGAGCAGTACTTC. It translates to CASRPSGRMNEQYF.

This clonotype was counted a few times. The chain is built from TRBV7-9 and TRBJ2-1, with D possibly matching TRBD2 (5 bases). Germline values: CDR1 SEHNR, CDR2 FQNEAQ (reference sequence). This CDR3 spans 11 amino acids. Trimming stripped 9 bases from V and 6 bases from J, with 9 bases between. CDR3 sequence: CASQRSNEQFF. The CDR3 DNA reads as TGTGCCAGTCAGCGGAGCAATGAGCAGTTCTTC.

This chain uses TRBV28 with TRBJ1-4; 7 bases fit TRBD1. Germline trimming cut 3 bases from V and 7 bases from J; bases unmatched to any gene: 2. The CDR3 sequence is 13 residues long. The germline gives CDR1 MDHEN, CDR2 SYDVKM. CDR3 sequence (DNA): TGTGCCAGCAGTTTTGGGACAGCTGAAAAACTGTTTTTT. It is translated as CASSFGTAEKLFF.

There are many counts of this clonotype. The gene calls are TRBV20-1 and TRBJ2-3; 9 nucleotides align to TRBD2. Germline CDR1 is DFQATT and CDR2 is SNEGSKA (reference sequence). V dropped 3 bases and J dropped 4; count of bases not matched to a gene: 11. This CDR3 has 16 amino acids. This CDR3 reads CSARRVAGAFADTQYF. The CDR3 DNA reads as TGCAGTGCTAGGAGGGTAGCGGGAGCATTCGCAGATACGCAGTATTTT.

This clonotype was found many times. The CDR3, as DNA: TGTGCCAGCAGTTGGGACCGGGCGAACAATGAGCAGTTCTTC. Translated: CASSWDRANNEQFF. The chain combines TRBV28 with TRBJ2-1; D may be TRBD1 or TRBD2 (5 bases each). Per germline, CDR1 MDHEN and CDR2 SYDVKM. There are 14 residues in the CDR3. Deletions cut 4 bases from V and 5 bases from J, with 12 bases between.

J is TRBJ1-1 and V is TRBV20-1, with no clear D. CDR3 size: 12 residues. Germline V gene sequence: CDR1 DFQATT, CDR2 SNEGSKA (reference sequence). V gave up 6 bases and J gave up 7 bases, with 15 bases separating them. The CDR3 DNA reads TGCAGTGCCAGTAAAGGCGCAGGTGAAGCTTTCTTT. Translated, it gives CSASKGAGEAFF.

This clonotype was detected only a few times. This chain links TRBV27 with TRBJ2-7, with 8 bases matching TRBD2. The CDR3 runs to 14 residues. Germline CDR1 and CDR2: MNHEY and SMNVEV (reference sequence). The J segment lost 0 bases and the V segment lost 6 bases, leaving 4 bases of the junction unmatched. The CDR3 bases are TGTGCCAGCAGATCGGGGGGGGGCTCCTACGAGCAGTACTTC. This codes for CASRSGGGSYEQYF.

This clonotype appeared once. This chain uses TRBV20-1 with TRBJ2-7; 14 bases align to TRBD2. The V gene end was trimmed by 6 bases and the J gene end by 6 bases; junction bases not matched to a gene: 7. There are 14 residues in the CDR3. CDR1 is DFQATT and CDR2 is SNEGSKA in the germline V gene (reference sequence). CDR3 in amino acids: CSARGTSGRSEQYF. The DNA of the CDR3 is TGCAGTGCCCGCGGGACTAGCGGGAGATCCGAGCAGTACTTC.

This chain connects TRBV20-1 to TRBJ2-1; TRBD2 agrees at 15 bases. The CDR3 is 17 amino acids. Germline assignment: CDR1 DFQATT and CDR2 SNEGSKA (reference sequence). The V and J ends lost 5 bases and 2 bases, in that order; junction bases with no gene match: 7. The CDR3 region has the DNA TGCAGTGCTGACGGACTAGCGGGAGGGATCGCCTACAATGAGCAGTTCTTC. It specifies CSADGLAGGIAYNEQFF.

This clonotype was counted ten times or more. The rearrangement uses TRBV12-3 or TRBV12-4 and TRBJ2-5, with 8 bases matching TRBD1. V trimming: 4 bases; J trimming: 3 bases; junction bases outside the gene matches: 25. The CDR3 length is 21 residues. Written as DNA, the CDR3 is TGTGCCAGCAGTTCCTTCCAAGTTTACGGGGAGCGTCAGGGGGCTAAAGAGACCCAGTACTTC. The encoded protein is CASSSFQVYGERQGAKETQYF.

This clonotype was seen at least ten times. This sequence joins TRBV27 and TRBJ1-6; no clear D. V was trimmed by 5 bases and J by 7 bases, leaving 15 bases between them. The CDR3 loop spans 15 amino acids. Germline V CDR1 and CDR2: MNHEY, SMNVEV (reference sequence). As DNA, the CDR3 is TGTGCCAGCAGTCCCAACAGCCAGCCAAATTCACCCCTCCACTTT. It encodes CASSPNSQPNSPLHF.

In this sample, this clonotype turned up many times. The chain is built from TRBV2 and TRBJ1-5; D gene unclear. In germline, CDR1 is SNHLY, CDR2 FYNNEI. V was cut by 6 bases and J by 2 bases, with 14 bases left in between. The CDR3 runs to 15 residues. CDR3 sequence: CASRRRSDRNQPQHF. DNA of the CDR3: TGTGCCAGCAGACGGAGGTCAGATCGCAATCAGCCCCAGCATTTT.

The rearrangement joins TRBV6-2 or TRBV6-3 to TRBJ1-1, with a weak D call TRBD1 (5 bases). The CDR3 has 14 residues. Per the germline V gene, CDR1 is MNHEY and CDR2 is SVGEGT. The V and J ends lost 8 bases and 4 bases respectively, with 17 bases between them. The chain's CDR3 is CASQVRGSGTEAFF. The DNA of the CDR3 is TGTGCCAGCCAAGTAAGGGGATCGGGCACTGAAGCTTTCTTT.

Many counts were recorded for this clonotype. The chain employs TRBV6-2 or TRBV6-3 and TRBJ2-7; 7 bases are a match to TRBD1. The junction had 13 bases not matched to a gene; V was cut back by 2 bases and J by 0 bases. This CDR3 has 18 amino acids. Germline CDR1 MNHEY, CDR2 SVGEGT. For the CDR3, the DNA is TGTGCCAGCAGTTACGAAACAGGGGCCGTACTAAGCTCCTACGAGCAGTACTTC. The encoded protein is CASSYETGAVLSSYEQYF.

There are a few counts of this clonotype. This chain connects TRBV4-3 to TRBJ1-1; weak D call: TRBD1 (5 bases). Germline CDR1 and CDR2: LGHNA and YSLEER. With 0 bases removed from V and 6 bases from J, the gap between germline ends came to 11 bases. The CDR3 loop spans 14 amino acids. The CDR3 DNA sequence: TGCGCCAGCAGCCAAGAGGGGGGGGACGCTGAAGCTTTCTTT. Its translation is CASSQEGGDAEAFF.

Remarks on this clonotype: Being one base from a much bigger clone, this may be a read error. The V and J genes are TRBV7-2 and TRBJ2-2, with no clear D. The V and J ends lost 1 base and 7 bases respectively, with 10 bases between them. The CDR3 covers 14 residues. The germline V gene has CDR1 SGHTA and CDR2 FQGNSA. The DNA for the CDR3 is TGTACCAGCAGCTTAGTAGGGTACGGCGGGGAGCTGTTTTTT. This translates into CTSSLVGYGGELFF. The full variable domain, completed using reference TRBV7-2 and TRBJ2-2, is GAGVSQSPSNKVTEKGKDVELRCDPISGHTALYWYRQSLGQGLEFLIYFQGNSAPDKSGLPSDRFSAERTGGSVSTLTIQRTQQEDSAVYLCTSSLVGYGGELFFGEGSRLTVL.

A few counts support this clonotype. V usage is TRBV29-1 and J usage is TRBJ1-1; D gene ambiguous. Germline V gives CDR1 SQVTM, CDR2 ANQGSEA. The length of the CDR3 is 13 residues. V lost 2 bases to trimming and J lost 2 bases, with 9 bases between them. The CDR3 DNA sequence: TGCAGCGTTGAAAAGCCCAATAACACTGAAGCTTTCTTT. It encodes CSVEKPNNTEAFF.